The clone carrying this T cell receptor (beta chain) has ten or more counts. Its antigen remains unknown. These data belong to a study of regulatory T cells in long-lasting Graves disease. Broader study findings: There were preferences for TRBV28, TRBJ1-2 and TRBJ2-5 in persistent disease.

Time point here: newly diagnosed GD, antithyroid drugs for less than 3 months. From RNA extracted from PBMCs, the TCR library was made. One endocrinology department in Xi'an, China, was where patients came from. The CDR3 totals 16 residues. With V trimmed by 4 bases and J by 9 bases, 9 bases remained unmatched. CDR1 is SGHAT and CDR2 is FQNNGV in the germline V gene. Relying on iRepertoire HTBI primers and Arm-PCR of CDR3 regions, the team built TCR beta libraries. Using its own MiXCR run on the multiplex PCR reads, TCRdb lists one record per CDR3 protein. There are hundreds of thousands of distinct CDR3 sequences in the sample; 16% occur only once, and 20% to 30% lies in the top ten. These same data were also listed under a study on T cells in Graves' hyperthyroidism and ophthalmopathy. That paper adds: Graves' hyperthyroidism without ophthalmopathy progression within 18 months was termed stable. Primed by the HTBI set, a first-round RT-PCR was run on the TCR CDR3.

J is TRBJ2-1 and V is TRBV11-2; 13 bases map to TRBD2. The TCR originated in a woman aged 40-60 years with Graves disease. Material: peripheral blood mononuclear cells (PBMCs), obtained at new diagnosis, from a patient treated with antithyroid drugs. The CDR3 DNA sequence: TGTGCCAGCAGCTCTACCGGGACTAGCGGGGTTACTGAGCAGTTCTTC. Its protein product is CASSSTGTSGVTEQFF.